A single sample is the source of the 13 T cell receptor beta chains below, sequenced in a study of cytomegalovirus exposure and HLA in healthy donors. Amplification used 60 Vbeta primers and 13 Jbeta primers. Assay used: immunoSEQ multiplex PCR; TCRdb lists only in-frame clones, some missing. Here the sample spans about 140,000 clones, around three quarters being singletons. Sequencing was done on a sample of PBMCs. The receptors were gathered from a woman in her thirties or forties in good health and CMV-seronegative.

The chain recombines TRBV2 with TRBJ1-5; 10 positions agree with TRBD1. The germline CDR1 and CDR2 sequences are SNHLY and FYNNEI. Unmatched junction bases numbered 9, after V lost 3 bases and J lost 7 bases. The CDR3 length is 16 residues. The CDR3, as DNA: TGTGCCAGCAGTGAGTCGGGGACAGGGGTGGTACAGCCCCAGCATTTT. Translation gives CASSESGTGVVQPQHF.

The CDR3 coding sequence is TGTGCCAGCAGCTTAGCGAGGACTAAGTACAATGAGCAGTTCTTC. It specifies CASSLARTKYNEQFF. V and J are TRBV13 and TRBJ2-1, with a tentative D call TRBD2 (6 bases). The germline gives CDR1 PRHDT, CDR2 FYEKMQ (reference sequence). V lost 1 base to trimming and J lost 4 bases, with 11 bases between them. The CDR3 is 15 residues long.

The chain has TRBV5-6 and TRBJ2-3, with 12 nucleotides matching TRBD2. Trimming cost V 2 bases and J 7 bases; bases outside gene matches: 8. Germline lookup yields CDR1 SGHDT and CDR2 YYEEEE. This CDR3 spans 16 amino acids. Written as DNA, the CDR3 is TGTGCCAGCAGCTTCGGAGGACTAGCGGGGCGCTATACGCAGTATTTT. Translated, it gives CASSFGGLAGRYTQYF.

The rearrangement links TRBV29-1 to TRBJ1-1; D not resolved. The germline V gene has CDR1 SQVTM and CDR2 ANQGSEA. This CDR3 region has 12 residues. Trimming stripped 6 bases from V and 8 bases from J, with 16 bases between. CDR3 sequence reads: CSVGLTTREAFF. CDR3 sequence (DNA): TGCAGCGTCGGACTGACTACGCGGGAAGCTTTCTTT.

The rearrangement links TRBV30 to TRBJ1-2; D perhaps matches TRBD1 (6 bases). The germline CDR1 and CDR2 sequences are GTSNPN and SVGIG (reference sequence). The CDR3 is 13 residues long. V shed 3 bases and J shed 1 base, with 9 bases lying between them. Here the CDR3 reads CAWSGQNNYGYTF. In nucleotides, the CDR3 is TGTGCCTGGAGCGGACAGAATAACTATGGCTACACCTTC.

This chain uses TRBV19 with TRBJ1-3; possibly TRBD1 for D (6 bases). The V and J ends lost 9 bases and 0 bases respectively, with 12 bases between them. This CDR3 contains 14 residues. The germline CDR1 and CDR2 sequences are LNHDA and SQIVND (reference sequence). For the CDR3, the DNA is TGTGCCAGGAACAGACAGGACTCTGGAAACACCATATATTTT. Its translation is CARNRQDSGNTIYF.

V and J are TRBV6-1 and TRBJ1-2; 8 bases agree with TRBD1. The germline gives CDR1 MNHNS, CDR2 SASEGT. CDR3 size: 14 residues. The V gene end was trimmed by 3 bases and the J gene end by 1 base; junction bases not matched to a gene: 1. DNA for the CDR3: TGTGCCAGCAGTGAGACAGGGGTTAACTATGGCTACACCTTC. It encodes CASSETGVNYGYTF.

V usage is TRBV28 and J usage is TRBJ2-1; 9 bases match TRBD1. CDR1 is MDHEN and CDR2 is SYDVKM in the germline V gene. The length of the CDR3 is 16 residues. Trimming removed 0 bases from V and 3 bases from J; junction bases left unmatched: 3. CDR3: CASSLWGTGSYNEQFF. CDR3 bases: TGTGCCAGCAGTTTATGGGGGACAGGGAGCTACAATGAGCAGTTCTTC.

This chain uses TRBV5-1 with TRBJ2-6; 9 bases fit TRBD1. From germline, CDR1 is SGHRS and CDR2 YFSETQ. J was trimmed by 2 bases and V by 1 base; bases with no gene match: 7. This CDR3 comprises 18 residues. The DNA of the CDR3 is TGCGCCAGCAGCTTGCTTTTGACAGGGGGAACTGGGGCCAACGTCCTGACTTTC. Encoded protein: CASSLLLTGGTGANVLTF. The full variable domain, its missing parts supplied by reference TRBV5-1 and TRBJ2-6, is KAGVTQTPRYLIKTRGQQVTLSCSPISGHRSVSWYQQTPGQGLQFLFEYFSETQRNKGNFPGRFSGRQFSNSRSEMNVSTLELGDSALYLCASSLLLTGGTGANVLTFGAGSRLTVL.

V is TRBV27 and J is TRBJ1-1, with D unclear. Trimming cost V 0 bases and J 0 bases, with 5 bases left between them. This CDR3 region has 14 residues. CDR1 MNHEY and CDR2 SMNVEV come from the germline V gene (reference sequence). This CDR3 is CASSLSRVNTEAFF. In DNA, the CDR3 is TGTGCCAGCAGTTTATCACGGGTGAACACTGAAGCTTTCTTT.

This rearrangement joins TRBV27 to TRBJ2-7; TRBD1 agrees at 9 bases. There are 14 residues in the CDR3. Losses at the gene ends were 8 bases for V and 7 bases for J; bases not matched to a gene: 12. Per the germline V gene, CDR1 is MNHEY and CDR2 is SMNVEV (reference sequence). Written as DNA, the CDR3 is TGTGCCAGCGCAAGGGGGACAGGGACTTGGGAGCAGTACTTC. Its translation is CASARGTGTWEQYF.

This chain links TRBV11-2 with TRBJ2-1; 9 bases map to TRBD1. The CDR3 sequence is 14 residues long. CDR1 SGHAT and CDR2 FQNNGV come from the germline V gene. J was trimmed by 8 bases and V by 4 bases; bases with no gene match: 6. CDR3 loop: CASSWGQGGYEQFF. The CDR3 DNA reads TGTGCCAGCAGCTGGGGACAGGGAGGGTATGAGCAGTTCTTC.

This chain connects TRBV5-1 to TRBJ2-3, with D perhaps TRBD1 (6 bases). V gave up 1 base and J gave up 1 base, with 13 bases separating them. The length of the CDR3 is 16 residues. Germline V gives CDR1 SGHRS, CDR2 YFSETQ. CDR3 bases: TGCGCCAGCAGCTTGATCGGGACAACCGGCACAGATACGCAGTATTTT. This gives the protein CASSLIGTTGTDTQYF.